Listed below are T cell receptor beta chains from one sample, sequenced in a study of T cell responses to AZD1222 COVID-19 vaccine. Clones were sequenced by immunoSEQ multiplex PCR, and TCRdb holds only the in-frame ones, with some missing. The table shows some 39,000 clones, with about 90% occurring only once. The specimen comprised peripheral blood, sampled 28 days after the second AZD1222 dose. The receptors were gathered from an adult who received the AZD1222 COVID-19 vaccine. Each CDR3 is given with its conserved first and last residue. Fields, in order: D gene, V gene, J gene, clone size, CDR3 DNA, CDR3 protein. D genes are given only for firm matches. Clone size appears in some rows only: once, few, many, or a class for an expanded clone.

d_gene: -; v_gene: TRBV30; j_gene: TRBJ1-2; abundance: -; CDR3nt: TGTGCCTGGAGTTATAAACGGGGTGGCTACACCTTC; CDR3aa: CAWSYKRGGYTF
d_gene: -; v_gene: TRBV14; j_gene: TRBJ1-3; abundance: once; CDR3nt: TGTGCCAGCAGCCAACTCCCCCCGGGGTACTCTGGAAACACCATATATTTT; CDR3aa: CASSQLPPGYSGNTIYF
d_gene: -; v_gene: TRBV28; j_gene: TRBJ1-2; abundance: -; CDR3nt: TGTGCCAGCAGTTTATCAGATTCAGGTGGCTACACCTTC; CDR3aa: CASSLSDSGGYTF
d_gene: -; v_gene: TRBV9; j_gene: TRBJ1-3; abundance: -; CDR3nt: TGTGCCAGCAGCGTGACTTCAGGGTCTGGAAACACCATATATTTT; CDR3aa: CASSVTSGSGNTIYF
d_gene: -; v_gene: TRBV4-2; j_gene: TRBJ1-5; abundance: -; CDR3nt: TGTGCCAGCAGCGTCTTGCGGGGGAGCAATCAGCCCCAGCATTTT; CDR3aa: CASSVLRGSNQPQHF
d_gene: TRBD1; v_gene: TRBV6-1; j_gene: TRBJ1-5; abundance: -; CDR3nt: TGTGCCAGCAGTGAGGGGACAGGGAGTTTTCAGCCCCAGCATTTT; CDR3aa: CASSEGTGSFQPQHF
d_gene: -; v_gene: TRBV9; j_gene: TRBJ1-3; abundance: -; CDR3nt: TGTGCCAGCAGCGCTTTGGGTGGGAGCTCTGGAAACACCATATATTTT; CDR3aa: CASSALGGSSGNTIYF
d_gene: TRBD1; v_gene: TRBV30; j_gene: TRBJ1-1; abundance: -; CDR3nt: TGTGCCTGGGATCAGGGGGCGGGGAACACTGAAGCTTTCTTT; CDR3aa: CAWDQGAGNTEAFF
d_gene: -; v_gene: TRBV11-3; j_gene: TRBJ1-1; abundance: once; CDR3nt: TGTGCCAGCAGCTTTTACATTCACACTGAAGCTTTCTTT; CDR3aa: CASSFYIHTEAFF
d_gene: -; v_gene: TRBV5-4; j_gene: TRBJ2-1; abundance: -; CDR3nt: TGTGCCAGCAGCTTGGTGGGGGACCCTAGCAATGAGCAGTTCTTC; CDR3aa: CASSLVGDPSNEQFF
d_gene: -; v_gene: TRBV5-1; j_gene: TRBJ1-5; abundance: -; CDR3nt: TGCGCCAGCAGCCCCACGGTCAATCAGCCCCAGCATTTT; CDR3aa: CASSPTVNQPQHF
d_gene: -; v_gene: TRBV5-6; j_gene: TRBJ1-4; abundance: -; CDR3nt: TGTGCCAGCAGCTTTGACAAGAATGAAAAACTGTTTTTT; CDR3aa: CASSFDKNEKLFF